This TCR beta chain was observed in a study of blood T cells in healthy people across ages. About the study: Template-switching capture recovered about one barcoded beta molecule per two T cells.

Together with a sample-barcoded 5' primer, a J-beta primer mix was included in a second PCR lasting roughly 6 to 12 cycles. Every cDNA molecule bore a tag from a template-switch adaptor containing 12 random nucleotides. One entry per CDR3 protein results from TCRdb running MiXCR on the 5' RACE reads. The sample consists of around 1.5 million distinct CDR3 sequences, almost 35% of them appearing once. There are a few counts of this clonotype. What it binds is unknown. Study-wide points: The diversity estimates, figures obtained from one million T cells, were considered underestimates. The CMV status of each donor remained undetermined, and this could have confounded shifts in expanded clonotypes.

The CDR3 is 16 amino acids. Per the germline V gene, CDR1 is DFQATT and CDR2 is SNEGSKA (reference sequence). V lost 4 bases, J lost 8 bases, and 17 bases stayed unmatched. The rearrangement joins TRBV20-1 to TRBJ2-1; 7 bases are a match to TRBD2. Source material: blood. This sequence was found in a woman aged 30 to 39 in good health. The CDR3 sequence is CSAKRPGTTGPHEQFF. The CDR3 DNA reads TGCAGTGCTAAACGACCCGGGACTACAGGTCCCCATGAGCAGTTCTTC.